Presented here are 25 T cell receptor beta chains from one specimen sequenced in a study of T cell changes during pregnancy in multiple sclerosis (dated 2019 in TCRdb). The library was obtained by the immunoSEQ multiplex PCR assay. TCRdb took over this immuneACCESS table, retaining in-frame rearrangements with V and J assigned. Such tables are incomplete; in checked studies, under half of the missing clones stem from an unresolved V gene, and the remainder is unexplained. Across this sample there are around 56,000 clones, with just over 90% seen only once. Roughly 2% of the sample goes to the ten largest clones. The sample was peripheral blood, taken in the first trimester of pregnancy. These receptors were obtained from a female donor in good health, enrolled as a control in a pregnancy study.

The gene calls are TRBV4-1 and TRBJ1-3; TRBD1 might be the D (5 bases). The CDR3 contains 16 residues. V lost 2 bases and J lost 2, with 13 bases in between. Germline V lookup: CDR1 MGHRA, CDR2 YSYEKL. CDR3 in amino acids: CASSQRTILPGNTIYF. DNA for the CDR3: TGCGCCAGCAGCCAACGGACAATATTACCTGGAAACACCATATATTTT.

The CDR3 coding sequence is TGCGCCAGCAGCCCAGTCGGCAGGGTCACTGAAGCTTTCTTT. Translation gives CASSPVGRVTEAFF. The chain recombines TRBV5-1 with TRBJ1-1; D possibly corresponds to TRBD1 (5 bases). Germline-derived CDR1 and CDR2 are SGHRS and YFSETQ. The V end was cut by 4 bases, the J end by 4 bases, with 14 bases between. The CDR3 has 14 residues.

In nucleotides, the CDR3 is TGTGCCAGCAGCCCCTCTACAGTATACGAGCAGTACTTC. This sequence encodes CASSPSTVYEQYF. The chain employs TRBV7-3 and TRBJ2-7; D ambiguous. Germline CDR1 is SGHTA and CDR2 is FQGTGA. The V and J ends lost 5 bases and 4 bases respectively, with 12 bases between them. The CDR3 is 13 residues long.

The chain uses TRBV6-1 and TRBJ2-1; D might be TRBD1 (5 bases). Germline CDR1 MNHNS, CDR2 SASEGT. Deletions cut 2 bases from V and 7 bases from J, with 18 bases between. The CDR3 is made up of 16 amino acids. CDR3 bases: TGTGCCAGCAGTGAACCTACGCAACAGGTACGGAATGAGCAGTTCTTC. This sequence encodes CASSEPTQQVRNEQFF.

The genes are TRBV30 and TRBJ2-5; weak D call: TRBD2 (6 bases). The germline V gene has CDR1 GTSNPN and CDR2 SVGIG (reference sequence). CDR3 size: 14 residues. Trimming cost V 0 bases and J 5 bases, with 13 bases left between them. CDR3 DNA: TGTGCCTGGAGTGTATCGACTAGTCGGGAGACCCAGTACTTC. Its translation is CAWSVSTSRETQYF.

The CDR3 DNA sequence: TGTGCCAGTAAAGAGCTTCCGGGACAATCCTACGAGCAGTACTTC. As protein: CASKELPGQSYEQYF. This chain uses TRBV19 with TRBJ2-7, with D possibly being TRBD1 (6 bases). Between the trimmed V and J ends, which lost 7 bases and 1 base, there was a span of 17 bases. Per germline, CDR1 LNHDA and CDR2 SQIVND (reference sequence). The CDR3 extends over 15 amino acids.

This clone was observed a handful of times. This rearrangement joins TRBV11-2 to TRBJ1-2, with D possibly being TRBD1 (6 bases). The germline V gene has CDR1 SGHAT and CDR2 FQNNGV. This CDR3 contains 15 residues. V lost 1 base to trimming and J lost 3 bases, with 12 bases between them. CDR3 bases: TGTGCCAGCAGCTTAGGGTATTCAGGGGACTATGGCTACACCTTC. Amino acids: CASSLGYSGDYGYTF.

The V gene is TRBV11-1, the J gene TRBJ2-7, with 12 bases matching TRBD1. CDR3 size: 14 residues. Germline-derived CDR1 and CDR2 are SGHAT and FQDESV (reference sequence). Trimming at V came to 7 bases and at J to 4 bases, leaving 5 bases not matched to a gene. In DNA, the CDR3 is TGTGCCAGCATGGGGGACAGGGGGCATTACGAGCAGTACTTC. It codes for CASMGDRGHYEQYF.

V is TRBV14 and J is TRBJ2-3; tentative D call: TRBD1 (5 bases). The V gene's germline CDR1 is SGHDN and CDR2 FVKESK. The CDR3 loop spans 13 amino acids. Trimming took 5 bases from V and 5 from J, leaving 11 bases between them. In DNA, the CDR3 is TGTGCCAGCAGCTGGCAGGGCTTAGATACGCAGTATTTT. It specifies CASSWQGLDTQYF.

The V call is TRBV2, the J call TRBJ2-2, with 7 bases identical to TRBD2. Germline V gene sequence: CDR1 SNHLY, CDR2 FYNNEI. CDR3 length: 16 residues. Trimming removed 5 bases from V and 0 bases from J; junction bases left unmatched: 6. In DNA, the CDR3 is TGTGCCAGCAGTTGGTCTAGCGGAACGAACACCGGGGAGCTGTTTTTT. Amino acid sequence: CASSWSSGTNTGELFF.

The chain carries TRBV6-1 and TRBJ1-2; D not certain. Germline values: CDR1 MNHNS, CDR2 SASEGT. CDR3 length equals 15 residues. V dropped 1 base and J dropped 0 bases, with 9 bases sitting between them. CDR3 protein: CASSEVILSNYGYTF. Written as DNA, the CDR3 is TGTGCCAGCAGTGAAGTAATCCTATCTAACTATGGCTACACCTTC.

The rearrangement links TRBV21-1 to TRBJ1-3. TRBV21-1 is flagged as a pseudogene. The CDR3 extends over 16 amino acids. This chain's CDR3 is CASSKESDSSGNTIYF. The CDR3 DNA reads TGTGCCAGCAGCAAAGAATCCGATAGCTCTGGAAACACCATATATTTT.

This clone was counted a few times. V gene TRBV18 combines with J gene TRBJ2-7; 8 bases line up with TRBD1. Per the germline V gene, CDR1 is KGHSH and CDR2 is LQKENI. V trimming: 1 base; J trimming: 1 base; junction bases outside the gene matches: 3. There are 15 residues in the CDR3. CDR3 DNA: TGTGCCAGCTCACCACAGGGACAGGCTTCCTACGAGCAGTACTTC. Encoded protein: CASSPQGQASYEQYF.

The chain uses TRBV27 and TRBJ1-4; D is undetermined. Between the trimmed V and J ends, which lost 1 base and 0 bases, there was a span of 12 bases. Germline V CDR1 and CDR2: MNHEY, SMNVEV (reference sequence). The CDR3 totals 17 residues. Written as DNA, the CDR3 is TGTGCCAGCAGTTTATTCGGGTTCCAATCAACTAATGAAAAACTGTTTTTT. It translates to CASSLFGFQSTNEKLFF.

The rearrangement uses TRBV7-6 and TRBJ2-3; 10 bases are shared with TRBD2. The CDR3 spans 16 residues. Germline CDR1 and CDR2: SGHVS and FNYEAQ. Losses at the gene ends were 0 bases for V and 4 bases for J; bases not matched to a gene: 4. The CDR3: CASSLALAGGADTQYF. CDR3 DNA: TGTGCCAGCAGCTTAGCGTTAGCGGGAGGAGCAGATACGCAGTATTTT.

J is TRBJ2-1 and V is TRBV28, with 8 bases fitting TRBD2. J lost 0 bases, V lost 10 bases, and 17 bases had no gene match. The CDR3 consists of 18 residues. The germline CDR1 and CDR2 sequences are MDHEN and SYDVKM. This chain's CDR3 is CATTGLAGANPSYNEQFF. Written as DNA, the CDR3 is TGTGCCACAACCGGGCTAGCGGGCGCAAACCCCTCCTACAATGAGCAGTTCTTC.

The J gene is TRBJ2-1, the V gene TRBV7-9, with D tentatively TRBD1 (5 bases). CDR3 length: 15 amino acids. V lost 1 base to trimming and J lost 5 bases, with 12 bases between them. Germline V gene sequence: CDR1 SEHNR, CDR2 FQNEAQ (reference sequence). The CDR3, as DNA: TGTGCCAGCAGCTTAGACAGGCCCCGTCACAATGAGCAGTTCTTC. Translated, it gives CASSLDRPRHNEQFF.

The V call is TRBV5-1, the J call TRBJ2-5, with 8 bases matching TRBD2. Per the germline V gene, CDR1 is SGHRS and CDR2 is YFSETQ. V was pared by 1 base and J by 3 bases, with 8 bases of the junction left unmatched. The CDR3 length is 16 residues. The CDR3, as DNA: TGCGCCAGCAGCTTGATAAGCGGGAGTCGAAAAGAGACCCAGTACTTC. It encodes CASSLISGSRKETQYF.

The DNA for the CDR3 is TGTGCCAGCTCAGGACAGGACAGCTCCTACGAGCAGTACTTC. Encoded protein: CASSGQDSSYEQYF. The chain joins TRBV18 to TRBJ2-7; 7 nucleotides line up with TRBD1. Per germline, CDR1 KGHSH and CDR2 LQKENI. V dropped 5 bases and J dropped 0; count of bases not matched to a gene: 4. CDR3 length: 14 residues.

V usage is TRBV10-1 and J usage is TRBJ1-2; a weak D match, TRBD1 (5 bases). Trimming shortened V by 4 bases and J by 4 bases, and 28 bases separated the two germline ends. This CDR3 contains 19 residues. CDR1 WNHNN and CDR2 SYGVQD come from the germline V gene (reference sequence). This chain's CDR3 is CASSARRGEGLSWRYGYTF. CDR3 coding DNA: TGCGCCAGCAGTGCCCGGCGGGGGGAGGGGCTATCTTGGCGCTATGGCTACACCTTC.

The DNA for the CDR3 is TGTGCCATCAGTGAGTCCGGGGGAACGACTGAAGCTTTCTTT. Its translation: CAISESGGTTEAFF. The rearrangement uses TRBV10-3 and TRBJ1-1; TRBD1 might be the D (5 bases). The CDR3 runs 14 residues. V lost 0 bases, J lost 5 bases, and 10 bases lay in between. Germline-derived CDR1 and CDR2 are ENHRY and SYGVKD.

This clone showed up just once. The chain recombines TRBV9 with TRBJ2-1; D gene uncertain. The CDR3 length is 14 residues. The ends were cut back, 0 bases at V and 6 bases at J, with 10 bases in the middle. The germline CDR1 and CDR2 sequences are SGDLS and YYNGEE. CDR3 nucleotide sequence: TGTGCCAGCAGCGTAGGCGGCAAGTCCAATGAGCAGTTCTTC. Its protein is CASSVGGKSNEQFF.

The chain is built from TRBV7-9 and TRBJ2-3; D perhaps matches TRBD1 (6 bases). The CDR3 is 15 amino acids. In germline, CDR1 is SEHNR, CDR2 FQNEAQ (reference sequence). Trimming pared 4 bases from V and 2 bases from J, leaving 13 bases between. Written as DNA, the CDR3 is TGTGCCAGCAGCTCTAACAGGGTTTCCACAGATACGCAGTATTTT. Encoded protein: CASSSNRVSTDTQYF. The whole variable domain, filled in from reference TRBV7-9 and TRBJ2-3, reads DTGVSQNPRHKITKRGQNVTFRCDPISEHNRLYWYRQTLGQGPEFLTYFQNEAQLEKSRLLSDRFSAERPKGSFSTLEIQRTEQGDSAMYLCASSSNRVSTDTQYFGPGTRLTVL.

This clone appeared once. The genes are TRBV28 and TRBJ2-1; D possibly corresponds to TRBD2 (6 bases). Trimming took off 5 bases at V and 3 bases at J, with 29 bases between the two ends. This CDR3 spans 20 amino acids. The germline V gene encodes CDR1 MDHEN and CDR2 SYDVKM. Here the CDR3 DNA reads TGTGCCAGCAGTCCCAGACGGACCAACCTTACTAGCAGATACTACAATGAGCAGTTCTTC. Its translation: CASSPRRTNLTSRYYNEQFF. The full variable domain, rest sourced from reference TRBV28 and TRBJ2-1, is DVKVTQSSRYLVKRTGEKVFLECVQDMDHENMFWYRQDPGLGLRLIYFSYDVKMKEKGDIPEGYSVSREKKERFSLILESASTNQTSMYLCASSPRRTNLTSRYYNEQFFGPGTRLTVL.

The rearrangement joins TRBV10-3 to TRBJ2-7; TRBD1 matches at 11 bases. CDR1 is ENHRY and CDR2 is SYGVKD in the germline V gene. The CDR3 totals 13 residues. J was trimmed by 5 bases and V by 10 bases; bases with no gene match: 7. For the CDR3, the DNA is TGTGCCACCGAGGGACAGGGGGGGAACGAGCAGTACTTC. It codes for CATEGQGGNEQYF.